One sample yielded the 25 T cell receptor beta chains listed below, sequenced in a study of blood T cell repertoires in COVID-19. Here immunoSEQ multiplex PCR was the method, and the copy in TCRdb shows in-frame clones only, minus some. This repertoire shows some 70,000 clones, 85% to 90% found once; its top ten account for 6.5% to 8.5%. The sequenced material came from peripheral blood. The receptor source for this set is a man between 45 and 60 years old with active COVID-19.

This chain links TRBV3-1 (or the pseudogene TRBV3-2) with TRBJ2-4, with TRBD2 matching 9 bases. CDR1 and CDR2 from the germline V gene are LGHDT and YNNKEL (reference sequence). The CDR3 contains 17 residues. V shed 1 base and J 3 bases; nucleotides not matched to a gene: 7. The CDR3 nucleotides read TGTGCCAGCAGCCAAGGTCCTAGCGGGATGGTCAAAAACATTCAGTACTTC. This codes for CASSQGPSGMVKNIQYF.

With respect to this clone: The sample holds other DNA sequences that translate to the same CDR3. The rearrangement uses TRBV12-3 or TRBV12-4 and TRBJ1-2; D possibly corresponds to TRBD1 (6 bases). The CDR3 runs to 12 residues. V gave up 1 base and J gave up 8 bases, with 8 bases separating them. The CDR3 sequence: CASSLGGGGYTF. The CDR3 DNA sequence: TGTGCCAGCAGTTTAGGGGGGGGCGGCTACACCTTC.

This chain uses TRBV6-2 or TRBV6-3 with TRBJ2-5; the D gene is possibly TRBD1 (6 bases). The germline V gene encodes CDR1 MNHEY and CDR2 SVGEGT. The CDR3 is made up of 16 amino acids. V lost 6 bases, J lost 4 bases, and 21 bases lay in between. CDR3 sequence: CASSKQGFFSAETQYF. Written as DNA, the CDR3 is TGTGCCAGCAGCAAACAGGGTTTCTTTTCGGCAGAGACCCAGTACTTC.

J is TRBJ2-2 and V is TRBV7-2, with a tentative D call TRBD1 (6 bases). In germline, CDR1 is SGHTA, CDR2 FQGNSA. Trimming removed 5 bases at V and 5 bases at J, with 18 bases between. CDR3 size: 16 residues. The CDR3 sequence is CASSVRALQGTGELFF. DNA for the CDR3: TGTGCCAGCAGCGTCAGGGCCCTACAGGGTACCGGGGAGCTGTTTTTT.

The chain has TRBV28 and TRBJ1-2; a weak D match, TRBD1 (5 bases). The V end lost 1 base, the J end lost 4 bases, and 10 bases lay between the germline ends. CDR3 length: 14 residues. The germline CDR1 and CDR2 sequences are MDHEN and SYDVKM. In nucleotides, the CDR3 is TGTGCCAGCAGTTTATCTTCTGACAGCTATGGCTACACCTTC. Protein sequence: CASSLSSDSYGYTF.

The V gene is TRBV7-8, the J gene TRBJ1-5, with 7 bases lining up with TRBD1. The germline CDR1 and CDR2 sequences are SGHVS and FQNEAQ. J gave up 5 bases and V 3 bases, and 1 base lay outside the gene matches. This CDR3 spans 13 amino acids. CDR3 nucleotides: TGTGCCAGCAGCTTCACAGGGGATCAGCCCCAGCATTTT. This gives the protein CASSFTGDQPQHF.

This clone was seen only once. V usage is TRBV28 and J usage is TRBJ2-1; weak D call: TRBD2 (7 bases). Germline CDR1 MDHEN, CDR2 SYDVKM. Trimming removed 3 bases at V and 6 bases at J, with 24 bases between. The CDR3 is 18 amino acids. The CDR3 is CASSFGPRDIAGLNEQFF. The CDR3 DNA reads TGTGCCAGCAGTTTCGGCCCTAGGGACATAGCGGGCCTCAATGAGCAGTTCTTC.

This chain joins TRBV5-4 and TRBJ2-6, with 11 bases fitting TRBD2. After removal of 2 bases from V and 0 bases from J, the junction contained 1 base not matched to a gene. This CDR3 has 17 amino acids. The germline V gene encodes CDR1 SGHNT and CDR2 YYREEE (reference sequence). The CDR3, as DNA: TGTGCCAGCAGCTTAGGGACTAGCGGCTCTGGGGCCAACGTCCTGACTTTC. It translates to CASSLGTSGSGANVLTF.

The chain uses TRBV24-1 and TRBJ2-7, with 7 nucleotides matching TRBD1. The CDR3 extends over 15 amino acids. With V trimmed by 2 bases and J by 3 bases, 6 bases remained unmatched. Per the germline V gene, CDR1 is KGHDR and CDR2 is SFDVKD. The CDR3 DNA follows: TGTGCCACCAGTGATTCCCGACAGGGAGACTACGAGCAGTACTTC. Protein: CATSDSRQGDYEQYF.

This rearrangement joins TRBV28 to TRBJ2-7; maybe TRBD2 (5 bases). V dropped 3 bases and J dropped 6 bases, with 12 bases sitting between them. Germline lookup yields CDR1 MDHEN and CDR2 SYDVKM. The CDR3 has 13 residues. CDR3 DNA: TGTGCCAGCAGTTTCCCGAGGGATGCCGAGCAGTACTTC. Amino acids: CASSFPRDAEQYF. Full variable domain (rest looked up from reference TRBV28 and TRBJ2-7): DVKVTQSSRYLVKRTGEKVFLECVQDMDHENMFWYRQDPGLGLRLIYFSYDVKMKEKGDIPEGYSVSREKKERFSLILESASTNQTSMYLCASSFPRDAEQYFGPGTRLTVT.

The chain has TRBV15 and TRBJ1-1, with a possible D match to TRBD1 (5 bases). CDR1 is LNHNV and CDR2 is YYDKDF in the germline V gene (reference sequence). V lost 0 bases, J lost 1 base, and 12 bases lay in between. This CDR3 comprises 16 residues. The CDR3 DNA reads as TGTGCCACCAGCAGAGATCTAGGGGCTCCGAACACTGAAGCTTTCTTT. It specifies CATSRDLGAPNTEAFF.

This chain uses TRBV24-1 with TRBJ2-5; 9 bases match TRBD2. The V gene's germline CDR1 is KGHDR and CDR2 SFDVKD. V lost 2 bases, J lost 5 bases, and 8 bases stayed unmatched. This CDR3 spans 16 amino acids. DNA for the CDR3: TGTGCCACCAGTGATTGGAGACTAGCGGAGGGGGAGACCCAGTACTTC. This encodes CATSDWRLAEGETQYF.

V gene TRBV19 combines with J gene TRBJ1-2; D not resolved. This CDR3 region has 12 residues. Trimming removed 5 bases from V and 4 bases from J, with 8 bases in between. Germline loops: CDR1 LNHDA, CDR2 SQIVND (reference sequence). DNA of the CDR3: TGTGCCAGTAGTCAAAGGAGCTATGGCTACACCTTC. Protein sequence: CASSQRSYGYTF.

This chain links TRBV5-1 with TRBJ2-2; possible D gene TRBD1, 5 bases. The CDR3 loop spans 18 amino acids. Trimming removed 4 bases at V and 0 bases at J, with 19 bases between. Germline-derived CDR1 and CDR2 are SGHRS and YFSETQ. For the CDR3, the DNA is TGCGCCAGCAGCCTCCCGGTAGGGGCCCCCGCGAACACCGGGGAGCTGTTTTTT. Protein: CASSLPVGAPANTGELFF.

The rearrangement links TRBV12-5 to TRBJ2-7, with TRBD1 matching over 12 bases. The germline gives CDR1 LGHNT, CDR2 FRNRAP. The CDR3 length is 17 residues. Unmatched junction bases numbered 12, after V lost 3 bases and J lost 6 bases. The CDR3 region has the DNA TGTGCTAGTGGTTTACTCAAGGCGGGACAGGGGGCGTTCGAGCAGTACTTC. Translated, it gives CASGLLKAGQGAFEQYF.

V gene TRBV29-1 combines with J gene TRBJ2-7, with TRBD2 matching over 16 bases. With 3 bases clipped from V and 3 bases from J, the junction kept 14 bases outside the gene matches. The CDR3 runs to 19 residues. Germline CDR1 SQVTM, CDR2 ANQGSEA. The CDR3 sequence is CSVDGDVGTSGGAGYEQYF. In nucleotides, the CDR3 is TGCAGCGTTGATGGAGATGTTGGGACTAGCGGGGGGGCCGGCTACGAGCAGTACTTC.

In DNA form, the CDR3 reads TGTGCCAGCAGTGGGCCAGGGGCAGGGGGCAATCAGCCCCAGCATTTT. It specifies CASSGPGAGGNQPQHF. The chain is built from TRBV2 and TRBJ1-5; D might be TRBD1 (6 bases). Germline values: CDR1 SNHLY, CDR2 FYNNEI. CDR3 length equals 16 residues. V lost 4 bases and J 2 bases, leaving 15 bases between the germline ends.

V and J are TRBV7-2 and TRBJ1-2, with TRBD1 identical over 7 bases. Trimming took 5 bases from V and 4 from J; bases not matched to a gene: 13. Germline V gene sequence: CDR1 SGHTA, CDR2 FQGNSA. The CDR3 runs to 16 residues. CDR3 DNA: TGTGCCAGCAGCCATCACCGCGGGACAGATGTCTATGGCTACACCTTC. Translated, it gives CASSHHRGTDVYGYTF.

J is TRBJ2-5 and V is TRBV2; D may be TRBD1 (6 bases). The CDR3 has 13 amino acids. Trimming pared 1 base from V and 5 bases from J, leaving 8 bases between. Germline lookup yields CDR1 SNHLY and CDR2 FYNNEI. The CDR3 bases are TGTGCCAGCAGTGAAGACAGGGCCGAGACCCAGTACTTC. Protein sequence: CASSEDRAETQYF. Variable domain in full (rest from reference TRBV2 and TRBJ2-5): EPEVTQTPSHQVTQMGQEVILRCVPISNHLYFYWYRQILGQKVEFLVSFYNNEISEKSEIFDDQFSVERPDGSNFTLKIRSTKLEDSAMYFCASSEDRAETQYFGPGTRLLVL.

The chain carries TRBV28 and TRBJ1-1, with D possibly matching TRBD1 (5 bases). V lost 6 bases and J 3 bases, leaving 20 bases between the germline ends. The germline V gene encodes CDR1 MDHEN and CDR2 SYDVKM. This CDR3 contains 16 residues. CDR3 DNA: TGTGCCAGCAGCCCCCAGGGAGGGTGGGGGGACACTGAAGCTTTCTTT. Encoded protein: CASSPQGGWGDTEAFF.

CDR3 amino acids: CASSLSGSSYNEQFF. In DNA form, the CDR3 reads TGTGCCAGCAGCCTCAGCGGAAGCTCCTACAATGAGCAGTTCTTC. The chain couples TRBV7-9 to TRBJ2-1, with D possibly matching TRBD2 (5 bases). The CDR3 totals 15 residues. V was pared by 5 bases and J by 0 bases, with 11 bases between. Germline assignment: CDR1 SEHNR and CDR2 FQNEAQ (reference sequence).

As DNA, the CDR3 is TGTGCCAGTAGTGGTAGACAGGGGCGGACTCCTAATTCACCCCTCCACTTT. This translates into CASSGRQGRTPNSPLHF. The J gene is TRBJ1-6, the V gene TRBV19; 8 bases match TRBD1. V gave up 5 bases and J gave up 6 bases; unmatched junction bases: 12. This CDR3 has 17 residues. In germline, CDR1 is LNHDA, CDR2 SQIVND (reference sequence).

This chain connects TRBV7-2 to TRBJ2-5; TRBD1 matches 7 bases. The trim removed 6 bases at V and 5 bases at J, leaving 9 bases unmatched. Per the germline V gene, CDR1 is SGHTA and CDR2 is FQGNSA. The CDR3 spans 14 residues. CDR3 coding DNA: TGTGCCAGCAGACTGGACAGGCTAAGTGAGACCCAGTACTTC. It codes for CASRLDRLSETQYF.

This chain links TRBV6-2 or TRBV6-3 with TRBJ2-3; perhaps TRBD1 as D (6 bases). V lost 1 base and J lost 3, with 17 bases in between. This CDR3 has 17 residues. Looked up from germline, CDR1 is MNHEY and CDR2 is SVGEGT. The CDR3 sequence: CASSYYLPGAGTDTQYF. The CDR3 bases are TGTGCCAGCAGTTACTATCTTCCAGGGGCGGGTACAGATACGCAGTATTTT.

This clone appeared a single time. The chain uses TRBV27 and TRBJ2-7; D is possibly TRBD1 (6 bases). Germline CDR1 and CDR2: MNHEY and SMNVEV (reference sequence). V lost 6 bases and J 1 base, leaving 10 bases between the germline ends. This CDR3 spans 13 amino acids. CDR3 sequence reads: CASRQTGSYEQYF. CDR3 DNA sequence: TGTGCCAGCAGACAGACAGGTTCCTACGAGCAGTACTTC.